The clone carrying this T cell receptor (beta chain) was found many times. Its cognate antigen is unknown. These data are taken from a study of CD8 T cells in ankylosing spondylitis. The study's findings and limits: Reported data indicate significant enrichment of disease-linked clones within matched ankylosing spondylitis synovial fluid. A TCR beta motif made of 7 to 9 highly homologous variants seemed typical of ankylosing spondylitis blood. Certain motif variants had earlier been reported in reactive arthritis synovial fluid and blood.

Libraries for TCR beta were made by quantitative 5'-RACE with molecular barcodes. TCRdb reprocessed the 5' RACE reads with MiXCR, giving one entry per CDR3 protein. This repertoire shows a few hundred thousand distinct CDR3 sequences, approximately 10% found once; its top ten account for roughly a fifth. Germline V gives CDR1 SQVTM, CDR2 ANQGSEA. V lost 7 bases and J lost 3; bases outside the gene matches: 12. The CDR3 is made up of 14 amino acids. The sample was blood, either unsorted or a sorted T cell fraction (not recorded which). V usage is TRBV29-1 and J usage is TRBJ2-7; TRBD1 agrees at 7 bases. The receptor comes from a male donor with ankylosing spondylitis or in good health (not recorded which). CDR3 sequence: CSARPPGQSYEQYF. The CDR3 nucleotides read TGCAGCGCACGCCCCCCGGGACAGAGCTACGAGCAGTACTTC.